One T cell receptor (beta chain) is described in this entry. The antigen this receptor binds is unknown. Per-base quality was not reported, and no clone a single base away is much larger than it. TCRbeta CDR3 regions were amplified from genomic DNA by means of the immunoSEQ Assay, a bias-controlled multiplex PCR. Per the authors' processing: The number of nucleated cells in each sample was estimated by amplification of reference gene primers within the assay. Sequence reads were collapsed and filtered to measure the absolute abundance of every unique TCRbeta CDR3 rearrangement. Productive Simpson clonality was computed per sample as the square root of Simpson's diversity index over productive rearrangements. TCRdb's version of the immuneACCESS table is confined to in-frame rearrangements and falls short of the full clone set. An unresolved V gene accounts for under half of the shortfall where checked; the remainder is of unknown origin. The D gene and trimming were derived from the DNA, and the V and J assignments and clone size from that table. The sample profile shows roughly 36,000 clones; 75% to 85% of them were found once. 13% of the sample belongs to the ten largest clones.

The data were obtained in a study of blood T cell repertoires in COVID-19 (TCRdb year 2020). General notes on the study: The collaborator samples originated in the United States, Italy and Spain and spanned the acute and convalescent phases of COVID-19. The material from the prospective study consisted of cDNA or gDNA derived from T cells, B-cell-depleted T cells, or PBMCs. Subjects who had been exposed to COVID-19, were actively infected with it, or had recovered from it provided the deeply sampled blood TCRbeta repertoires that made up the dataset. The repertoires were released in a freely available public database intended as a resource for research on the immune response to SARS-CoV-2. The samples were drawn from the first 160 participants of the ongoing ImmuneRACE study and from 950 to 1,500 subjects provided by 6 global collaborators. A de-identified subject ID, COVID-19 status, age in years and sex were almost always included in the sample metadata. HLA class I and class II types, where available, came from metadata supplied by the sample provider rather than from assay-based typing.

Broad study findings and their caveats: The amount of clinical and demographic metadata varied by source and participant and was provided uncurated.

Reading from cysteine to phenylalanine, the CDR3 counts 14 amino acids. The read is trimmed to its CDR3 DNA, 42 bases read in frame from base 1. The germline ends are 4 bases apart after V is trimmed by 1 base and J by 0 bases. CDR1 and CDR2, per the germline V gene, are SGHTA and FQGNSA. Each collaborating institution followed its own protocols to collect whole blood in K2EDTA tubes. For TCRbeta analysis, collaborators shipped samples as frozen whole blood, isolated PBMCs, or DNA extracted from either of those sample types. This TCR was sampled from a human donor in a cohort sampled during active COVID-19. Sequenced input: peripheral blood. The chain is assembled from TRBV7-2 and TRBJ1-3, with the D gene uncertain. The CDR3 protein sequence reads: CASSLDSSGNTIYF. The nucleotides read TGTGCCAGCAGCTTAGATAGCTCTGGAAACACCATATATTTT.